This TCR beta chain stems from a study of blood T cell repertoires in COVID-19. This CDR3 contains 15 residues. Germline V gene sequence: CDR1 SGHRS, CDR2 YFSETQ. The V segment lost 3 bases and the J segment 8 bases; nucleotides outside the gene matches: 10. Clones were read by immunoSEQ multiplex PCR, and TCRdb kept only the in-frame ones, dropping some. The sample records about 83,000 clones, 88% being singletons. This receptor was identified in a human donor in a cohort sampled during active COVID-19. What was sequenced was peripheral blood. V usage is TRBV5-1 and J usage is TRBJ1-2, with 10 bases matching TRBD1. CDR3 sequence (DNA): TGCGCCAGCAGCTCACCCGGGACAGGGGATTCGGGCTACACCTTC. Translating gives CASSSPGTGDSGYTF.